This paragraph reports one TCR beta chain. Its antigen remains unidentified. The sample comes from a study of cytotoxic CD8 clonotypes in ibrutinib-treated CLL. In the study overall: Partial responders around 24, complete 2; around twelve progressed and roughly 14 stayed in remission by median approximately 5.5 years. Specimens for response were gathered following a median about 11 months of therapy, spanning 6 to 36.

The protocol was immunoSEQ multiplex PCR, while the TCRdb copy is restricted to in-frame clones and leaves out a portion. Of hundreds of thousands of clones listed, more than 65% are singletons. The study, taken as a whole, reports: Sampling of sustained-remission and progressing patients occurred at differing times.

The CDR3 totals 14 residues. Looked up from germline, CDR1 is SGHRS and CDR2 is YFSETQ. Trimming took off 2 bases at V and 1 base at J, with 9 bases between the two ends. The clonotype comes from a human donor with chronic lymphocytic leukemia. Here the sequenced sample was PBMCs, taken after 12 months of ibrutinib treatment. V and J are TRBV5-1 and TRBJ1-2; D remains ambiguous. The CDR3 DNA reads TGCGCCAGCAGCTTTTCTGGGGATAACTATGGCTACACCTTC. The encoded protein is CASSFSGDNYGYTF. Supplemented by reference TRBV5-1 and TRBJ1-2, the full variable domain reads KAGVTQTPRYLIKTRGQQVTLSCSPISGHRSVSWYQQTPGQGLQFLFEYFSETQRNKGNFPGRFSGRQFSNSRSEMNVSTLELGDSALYLCASSFSGDNYGYTFGSGTRLTVV.